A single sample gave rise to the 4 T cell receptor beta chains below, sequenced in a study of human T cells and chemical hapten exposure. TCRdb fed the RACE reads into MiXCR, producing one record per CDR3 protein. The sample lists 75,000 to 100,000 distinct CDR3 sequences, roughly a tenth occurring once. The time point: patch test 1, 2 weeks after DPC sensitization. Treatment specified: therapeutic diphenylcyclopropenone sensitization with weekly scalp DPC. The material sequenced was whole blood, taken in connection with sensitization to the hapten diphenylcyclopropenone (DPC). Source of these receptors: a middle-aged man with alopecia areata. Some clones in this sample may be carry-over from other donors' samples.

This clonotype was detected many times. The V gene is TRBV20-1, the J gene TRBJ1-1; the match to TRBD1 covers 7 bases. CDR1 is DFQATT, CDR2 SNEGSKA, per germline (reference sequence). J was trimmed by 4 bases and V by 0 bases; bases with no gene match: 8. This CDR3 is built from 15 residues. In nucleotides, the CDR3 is TGCAGTGCTAGAGATCTACAGGGGTGGGGCACTGAAGCTTTCTTT. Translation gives CSARDLQGWGTEAFF.

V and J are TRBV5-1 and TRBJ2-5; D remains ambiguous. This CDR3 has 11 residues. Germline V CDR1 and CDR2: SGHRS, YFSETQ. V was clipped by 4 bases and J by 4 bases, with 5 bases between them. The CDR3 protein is CASSVGETQYF. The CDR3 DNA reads TGCGCCAGCAGCGTTGGAGAGACCCAGTACTTC.

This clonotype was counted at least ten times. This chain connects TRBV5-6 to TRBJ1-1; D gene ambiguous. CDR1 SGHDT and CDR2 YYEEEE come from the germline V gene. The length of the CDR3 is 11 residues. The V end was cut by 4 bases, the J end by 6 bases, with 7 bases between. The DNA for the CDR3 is TGTGCCAGCAGCCGTGAATCTGAAGCTTTCTTT. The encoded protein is CASSRESEAFF.

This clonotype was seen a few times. CDR3 nucleotides: TGCGCCAGCAGCCAAGGGGGAGGGCCCGGGGAGACCCAGTACTTC. Its translation: CASSQGGGPGETQYF. This chain connects TRBV4-1 to TRBJ2-5, with 7 bases matching TRBD2. The CDR3 consists of 15 residues. V lost 1 base to trimming and J lost 5 bases; unmatched junction nucleotides: 7. Germline V gene sequence: CDR1 MGHRA, CDR2 YSYEKL.